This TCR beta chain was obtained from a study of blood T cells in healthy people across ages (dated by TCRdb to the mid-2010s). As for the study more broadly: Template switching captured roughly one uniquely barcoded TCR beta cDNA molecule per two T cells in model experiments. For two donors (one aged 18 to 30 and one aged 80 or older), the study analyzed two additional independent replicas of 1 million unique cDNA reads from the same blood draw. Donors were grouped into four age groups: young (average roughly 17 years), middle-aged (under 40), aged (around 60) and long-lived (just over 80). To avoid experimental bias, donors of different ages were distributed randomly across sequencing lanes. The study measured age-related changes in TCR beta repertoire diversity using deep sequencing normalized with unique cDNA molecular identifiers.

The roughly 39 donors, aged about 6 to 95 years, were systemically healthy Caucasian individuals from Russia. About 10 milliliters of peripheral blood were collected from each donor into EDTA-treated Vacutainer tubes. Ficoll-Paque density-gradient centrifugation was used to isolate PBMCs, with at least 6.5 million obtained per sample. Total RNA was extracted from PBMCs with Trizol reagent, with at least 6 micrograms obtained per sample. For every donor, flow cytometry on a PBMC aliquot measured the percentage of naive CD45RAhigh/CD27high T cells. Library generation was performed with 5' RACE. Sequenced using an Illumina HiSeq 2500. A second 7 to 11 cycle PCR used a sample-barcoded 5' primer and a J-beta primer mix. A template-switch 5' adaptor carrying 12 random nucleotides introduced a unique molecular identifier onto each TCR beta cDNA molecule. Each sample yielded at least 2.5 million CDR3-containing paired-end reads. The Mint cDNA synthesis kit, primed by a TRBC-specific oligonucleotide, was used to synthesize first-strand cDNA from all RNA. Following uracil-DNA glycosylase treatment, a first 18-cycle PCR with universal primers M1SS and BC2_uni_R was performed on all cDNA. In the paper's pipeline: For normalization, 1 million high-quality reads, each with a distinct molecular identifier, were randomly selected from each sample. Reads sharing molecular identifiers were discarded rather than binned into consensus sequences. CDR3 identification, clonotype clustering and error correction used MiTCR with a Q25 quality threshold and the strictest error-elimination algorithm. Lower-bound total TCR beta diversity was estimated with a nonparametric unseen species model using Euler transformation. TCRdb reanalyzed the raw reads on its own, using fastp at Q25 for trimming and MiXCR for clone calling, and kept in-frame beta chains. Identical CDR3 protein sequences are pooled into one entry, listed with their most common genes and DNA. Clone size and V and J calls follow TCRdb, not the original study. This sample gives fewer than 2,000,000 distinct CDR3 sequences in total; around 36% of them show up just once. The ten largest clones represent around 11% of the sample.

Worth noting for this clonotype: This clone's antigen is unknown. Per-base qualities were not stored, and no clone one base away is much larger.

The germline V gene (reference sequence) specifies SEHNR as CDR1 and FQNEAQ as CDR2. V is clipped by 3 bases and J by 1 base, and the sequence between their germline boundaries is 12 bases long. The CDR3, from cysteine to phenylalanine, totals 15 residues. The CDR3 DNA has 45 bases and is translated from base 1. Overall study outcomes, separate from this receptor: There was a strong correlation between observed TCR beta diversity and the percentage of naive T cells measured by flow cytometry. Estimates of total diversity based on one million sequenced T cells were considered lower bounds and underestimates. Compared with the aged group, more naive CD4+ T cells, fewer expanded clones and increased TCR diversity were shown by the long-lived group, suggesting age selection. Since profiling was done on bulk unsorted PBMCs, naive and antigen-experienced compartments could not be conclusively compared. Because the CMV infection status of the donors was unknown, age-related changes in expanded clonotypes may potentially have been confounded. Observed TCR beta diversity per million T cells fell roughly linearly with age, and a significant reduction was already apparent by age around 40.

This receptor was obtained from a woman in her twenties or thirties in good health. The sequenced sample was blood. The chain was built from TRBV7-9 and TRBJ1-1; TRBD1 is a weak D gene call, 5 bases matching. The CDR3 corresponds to CASSFSQGKNTEAFF. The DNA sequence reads TGTGCCAGCAGCTTCAGCCAGGGTAAGAACACTGAAGCTTTCTTT.